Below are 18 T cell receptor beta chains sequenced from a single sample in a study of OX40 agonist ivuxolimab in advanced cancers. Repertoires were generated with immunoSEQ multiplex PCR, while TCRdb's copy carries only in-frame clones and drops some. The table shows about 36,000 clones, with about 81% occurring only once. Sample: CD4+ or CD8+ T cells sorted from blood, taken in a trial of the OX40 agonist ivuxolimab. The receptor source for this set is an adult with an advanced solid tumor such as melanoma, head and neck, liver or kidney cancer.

The CDR3 region has the DNA TGTGCCAGTTCCTCCCCGGACAGGGTCAATCAGCCCCAGCATTTT. Translation gives CASSSPDRVNQPQHF. This chain uses TRBV19 with TRBJ1-5, with 8 bases fitting TRBD1. CDR3 length equals 15 residues. Germline V gene lookup returns CDR1 LNHDA and CDR2 SQIVND (reference sequence). Trimming at V came to 8 bases and at J to 3 bases, leaving 9 bases not matched to a gene.

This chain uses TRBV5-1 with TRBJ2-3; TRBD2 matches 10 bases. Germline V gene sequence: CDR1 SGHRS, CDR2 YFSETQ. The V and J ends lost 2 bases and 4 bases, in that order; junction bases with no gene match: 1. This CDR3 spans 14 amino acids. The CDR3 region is CASSLAGGSDTQYF. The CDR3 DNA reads TGCGCCAGCAGCTTAGCGGGGGGGTCAGATACGCAGTATTTT. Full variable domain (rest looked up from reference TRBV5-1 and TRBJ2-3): KAGVTQTPRYLIKTRGQQVTLSCSPISGHRSVSWYQQTPGQGLQFLFEYFSETQRNKGNFPGRFSGRQFSNSRSEMNVSTLELGDSALYLCASSLAGGSDTQYFGPGTRLTVL.

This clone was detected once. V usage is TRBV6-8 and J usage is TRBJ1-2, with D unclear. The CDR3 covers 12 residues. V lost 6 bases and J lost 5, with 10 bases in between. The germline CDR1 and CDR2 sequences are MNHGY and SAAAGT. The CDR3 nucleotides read TGTGCCAGCAGGGTGGCCTCGTATGGCTACACCTTC. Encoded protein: CASRVASYGYTF.

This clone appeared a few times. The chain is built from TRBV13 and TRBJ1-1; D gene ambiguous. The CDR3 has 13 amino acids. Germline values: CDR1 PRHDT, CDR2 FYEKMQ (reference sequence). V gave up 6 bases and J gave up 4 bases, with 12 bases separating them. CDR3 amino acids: CASRLRHGTEAFF. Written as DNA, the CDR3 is TGTGCCAGCAGACTCCGGCACGGCACTGAAGCTTTCTTT.

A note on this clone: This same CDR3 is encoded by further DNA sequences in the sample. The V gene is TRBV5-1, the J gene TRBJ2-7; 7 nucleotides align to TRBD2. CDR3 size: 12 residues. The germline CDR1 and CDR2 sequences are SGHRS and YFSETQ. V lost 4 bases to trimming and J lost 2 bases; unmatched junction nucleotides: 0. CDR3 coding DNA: TGCGCCAGCAGCAGCGGGACCTACGAGCAGTACTTC. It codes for CASSSGTYEQYF.

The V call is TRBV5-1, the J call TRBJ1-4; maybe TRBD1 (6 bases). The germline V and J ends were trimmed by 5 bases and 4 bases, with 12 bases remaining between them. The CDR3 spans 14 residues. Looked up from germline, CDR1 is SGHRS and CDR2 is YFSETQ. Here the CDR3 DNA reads TGCGCCAGCAGGGAACAGGGTTTTAATGAAAAACTGTTTTTT. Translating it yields CASREQGFNEKLFF.

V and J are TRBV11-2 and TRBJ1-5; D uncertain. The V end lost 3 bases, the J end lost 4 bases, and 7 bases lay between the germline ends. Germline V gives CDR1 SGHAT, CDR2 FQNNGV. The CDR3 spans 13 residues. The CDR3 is CASSLVGNQPQHF. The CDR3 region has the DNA TGTGCCAGCAGCTTGGTAGGGAATCAGCCCCAGCATTTT.

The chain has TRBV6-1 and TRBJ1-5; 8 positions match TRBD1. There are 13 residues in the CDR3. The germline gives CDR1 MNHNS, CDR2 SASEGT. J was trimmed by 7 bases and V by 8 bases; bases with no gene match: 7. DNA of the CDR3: TGTGCCAGCCGGGGACAGGCAGGACAGCCCCAGCATTTT. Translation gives CASRGQAGQPQHF.

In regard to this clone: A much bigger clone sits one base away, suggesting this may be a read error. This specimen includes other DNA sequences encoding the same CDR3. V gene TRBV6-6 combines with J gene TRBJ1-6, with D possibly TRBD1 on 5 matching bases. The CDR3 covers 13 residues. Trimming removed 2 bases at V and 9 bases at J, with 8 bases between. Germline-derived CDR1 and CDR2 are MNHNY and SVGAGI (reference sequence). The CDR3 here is CASSYQGSSPLHF. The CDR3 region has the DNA TGTGCCAGCAGTTACCAGGGAAGTTCACCCCTCCACTTT.

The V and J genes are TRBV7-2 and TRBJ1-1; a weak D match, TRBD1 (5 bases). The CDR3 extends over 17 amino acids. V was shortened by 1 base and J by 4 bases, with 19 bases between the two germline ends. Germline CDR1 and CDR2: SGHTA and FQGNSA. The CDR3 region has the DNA TGTGCCAGCAGCTTAGGTCCTGGGGGGGGAGGTGTCACTGAAGCTTTCTTT. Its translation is CASSLGPGGGGVTEAFF.

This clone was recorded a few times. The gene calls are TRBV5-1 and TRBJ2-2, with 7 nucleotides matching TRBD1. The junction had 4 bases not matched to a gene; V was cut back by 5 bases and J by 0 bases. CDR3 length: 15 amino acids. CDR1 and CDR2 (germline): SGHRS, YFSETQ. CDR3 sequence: CASRVGTANTGELFF. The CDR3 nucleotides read TGCGCCAGCAGGGTGGGGACAGCGAACACCGGGGAGCTGTTTTTT.

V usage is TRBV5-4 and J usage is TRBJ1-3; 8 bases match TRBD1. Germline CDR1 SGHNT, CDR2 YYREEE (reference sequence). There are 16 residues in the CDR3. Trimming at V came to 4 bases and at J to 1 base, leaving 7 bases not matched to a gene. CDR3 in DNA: TGTGCCAGCAGCCGTAAGACAGGGGAGTCTGGAAACACCATATATTTT. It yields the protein CASSRKTGESGNTIYF.

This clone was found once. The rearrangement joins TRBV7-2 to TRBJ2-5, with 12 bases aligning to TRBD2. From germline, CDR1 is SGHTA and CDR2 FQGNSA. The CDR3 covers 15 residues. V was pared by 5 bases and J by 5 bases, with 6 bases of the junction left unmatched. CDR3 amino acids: CASSVTSGGWETQYF. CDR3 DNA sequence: TGTGCCAGCAGCGTAACTAGCGGGGGGTGGGAGACCCAGTACTTC.

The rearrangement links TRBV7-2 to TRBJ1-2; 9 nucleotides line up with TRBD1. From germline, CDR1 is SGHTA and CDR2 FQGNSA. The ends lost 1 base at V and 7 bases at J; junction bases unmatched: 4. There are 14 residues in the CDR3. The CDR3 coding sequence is TGTGCCAGCAGCTTAGTGTTACAGGGGGCTGGCTACACCTTC. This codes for CASSLVLQGAGYTF.

CDR3 DNA sequence: TGTGCCAGCAGTCGACGATACAGGGGCAGTACGGGCTACACCTTC. Residues: CASSRRYRGSTGYTF. The gene calls are TRBV28 and TRBJ1-2, with 7 bases matching TRBD1. The germline V gene has CDR1 MDHEN and CDR2 SYDVKM. This CDR3 spans 15 amino acids. Germline trimming cut 5 bases from V and 8 bases from J; bases unmatched to any gene: 14.

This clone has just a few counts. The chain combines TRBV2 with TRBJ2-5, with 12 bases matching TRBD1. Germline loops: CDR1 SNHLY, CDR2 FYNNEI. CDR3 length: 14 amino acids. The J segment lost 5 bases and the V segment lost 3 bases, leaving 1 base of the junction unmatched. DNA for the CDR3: TGTGCCAGCAGTGATGGGACAGGGGGCGAGACCCAGTACTTC. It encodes CASSDGTGGETQYF.

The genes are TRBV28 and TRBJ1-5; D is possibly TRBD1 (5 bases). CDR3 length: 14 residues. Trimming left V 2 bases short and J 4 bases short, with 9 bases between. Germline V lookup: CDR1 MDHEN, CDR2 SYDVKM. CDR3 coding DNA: TGTGCCAGCAGTTTAATCAGGGATAATCAGCCCCAGCATTTT. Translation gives CASSLIRDNQPQHF.

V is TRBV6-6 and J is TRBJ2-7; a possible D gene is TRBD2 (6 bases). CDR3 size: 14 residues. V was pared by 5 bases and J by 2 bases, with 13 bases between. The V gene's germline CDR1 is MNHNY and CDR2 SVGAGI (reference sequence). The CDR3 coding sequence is TGTGCCAGCAGTAACGGGGGTGTCCCCTACGAGCAGTACTTC. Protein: CASSNGGVPYEQYF.